A single sample gave rise to the 29 T cell receptor beta chains below, sequenced in a study of T-cell memory formation after mild COVID-19. Via MiXCR, TCRdb re-called the 5' RACE reads, giving one row per CDR3 protein. The sample holds over 350,000 distinct CDR3 sequences, about 16% seen once. The material sequenced was PBMCs or a T cell subset sorted from them (not recorded which). Receptors were obtained from a man aged 18 to 35 who had mild COVID-19 (a few samples of this study predate the infection). Cell type and time point are not known.

The chain recombines TRBV4-1 with TRBJ2-7, with 9 positions matching TRBD2. This CDR3 is built from 17 residues. V lost 3 bases to trimming and J lost 2 bases; unmatched junction nucleotides: 11. From germline, CDR1 is MGHRA and CDR2 YSYEKL. The CDR3 DNA follows: TGCGCCAGCAGCCATGGGGTCCCTCAGCGGGGGGCCTACGAGCAGTACTTC. This gives the protein CASSHGVPQRGAYEQYF.

This clonotype came up a few times. The chain recombines TRBV7-2 with TRBJ2-6; D is undetermined. The CDR3 runs to 16 residues. Germline loops: CDR1 SGHTA, CDR2 FQGNSA. V lost 1 base, J lost 2 bases, and 9 bases lay in between. The CDR3, as DNA: TGTGCCAGCAGCTTAGGTCCCATGGCTGGGGCCAACGTCCTGACTTTC. Translated: CASSLGPMAGANVLTF.

CDR3 coding DNA: TGTGCCAGCAGCTTAGATACACCGTTCTATGGCTACACCTTC. This translates into CASSLDTPFYGYTF. V and J are TRBV7-9 and TRBJ1-2, with D uncertain. From germline, CDR1 is SEHNR and CDR2 FQNEAQ (reference sequence). The CDR3 is made up of 14 amino acids. V was trimmed by 1 base and J by 4 bases, leaving 10 bases between them.

This rearrangement joins TRBV24-1 to TRBJ1-5, with D possibly matching TRBD1 (5 bases). V lost 2 bases and J lost 7, with 5 bases in between. This CDR3 has 12 residues. Germline CDR1 and CDR2: KGHDR and SFDVKD. CDR3 sequence: CATSDWGQPQHF. CDR3 in DNA: TGTGCCACCAGTGATTGGGGGCAGCCCCAGCATTTT.

The V call is TRBV6-2 or TRBV6-3, the J call TRBJ2-6, with D unclear. This CDR3 region has 13 residues. Trimming left V 7 bases short and J 0 bases short, with 4 bases between. The germline CDR1 and CDR2 sequences are MNHEY and SVGEGT. DNA of the CDR3: TGTGCCAGCAAGCGCTCTGGGGCCAACGTCCTGACTTTC. Amino acid sequence: CASKRSGANVLTF.

For the CDR3, the DNA is TGTGCCAGCAGCTCCCGGGACAGGGGGTTTAATGAAAAACTGTTTTTT. Its translation is CASSSRDRGFNEKLFF. The V and J genes are TRBV7-9 and TRBJ1-4; 11 nucleotides align to TRBD1. Germline V lookup: CDR1 SEHNR, CDR2 FQNEAQ (reference sequence). The CDR3 sequence is 16 residues long. J was trimmed by 4 bases and V by 4 bases; bases with no gene match: 5. The full variable domain, completed using reference TRBV7-9 and TRBJ1-4, is DTGVSQNPRHKITKRGQNVTFRCDPISEHNRLYWYRQTLGQGPEFLTYFQNEAQLEKSRLLSDRFSAERPKGSFSTLEIQRTEQGDSAMYLCASSSRDRGFNEKLFFGSGTQLSVL.

This clonotype came up a few times. J is TRBJ1-1 and V is TRBV19; D is unresolved. Per the germline V gene, CDR1 is LNHDA and CDR2 is SQIVND (reference sequence). The CDR3 runs 18 residues. Trimming took off 1 base at V and 0 bases at J, with 18 bases between the two ends. CDR3 DNA: TGTGCCAGTAGTATAGCGTGGGGTGCGGGAGGAGTGAACACTGAAGCTTTCTTT. Its protein is CASSIAWGAGGVNTEAFF.

This clonotype was counted a few times. The V gene is TRBV2, the J gene TRBJ2-7; D is ambiguous. CDR3 length: 14 residues. Trimming shortened V by 7 bases and J by 1 base, and 14 bases separated the two germline ends. Germline V gene sequence: CDR1 SNHLY, CDR2 FYNNEI. The CDR3 DNA reads as TGTGCCAGCATAAGTACGGGCGGTTCCTACGAGCAGTACTTC. It translates to CASISTGGSYEQYF.

The rearrangement uses TRBV19 and TRBJ2-5; weak D call: TRBD2 (6 bases). Germline lookup yields CDR1 LNHDA and CDR2 SQIVND (reference sequence). Trimming shortened V by 9 bases and J by 5 bases, and 16 bases separated the two germline ends. The CDR3 is 13 residues long. The CDR3, as DNA: TGTGCCAGCAGGGTTCCCAGCGGGGAGACCCAGTACTTC. Its translation: CASRVPSGETQYF. Using reference TRBV19 and TRBJ2-5 for the parts outside the CDR3, the full variable domain is DGGITQSPKYLFRKEGQNVTLSCEQNLNHDAMYWYRQDPGQGLRLIYYSQIVNDFQKGDIAEGYSVSREKKESFPLTVTSAQKNPTAFYLCASRVPSGETQYFGPGTRLLVL.

The chain employs TRBV7-8 and TRBJ2-7; tentatively, D is TRBD1 (6 bases). V was trimmed by 3 bases and J by 2 bases, leaving 11 bases between them. Germline assignment: CDR1 SGHVS and CDR2 FQNEAQ. The CDR3 is made up of 14 amino acids. In DNA form, the CDR3 reads TGTGCCAGCAGCTTCCGGGACACTGCCTACGAGCAGTACTTC. This encodes CASSFRDTAYEQYF.

This clonotype was observed many times. The chain links TRBV6-2 or TRBV6-3 to TRBJ1-1; D remains ambiguous. CDR1 is MNHEY, CDR2 SVGEGT, per germline. There are 11 residues in the CDR3. With 6 bases removed from V and 4 bases from J, the gap between germline ends came to 6 bases. The CDR3 is CASSYGTEAFF. The DNA of the CDR3 is TGTGCCAGCAGCTACGGCACTGAAGCTTTCTTT.

The V call is TRBV7-9, the J call TRBJ2-5; D uncertain. The V gene's germline CDR1 is SEHNR and CDR2 FQNEAQ (reference sequence). The V and J ends lost 2 bases and 3 bases respectively, with 4 bases between them. The CDR3 has 12 amino acids. The CDR3 DNA reads TGTGCCAGCAGCTTATTAAAAGAGACCCAGTACTTC. Its protein is CASSLLKETQYF.

The gene calls are TRBV4-3 and TRBJ2-3; possible D gene TRBD1, 6 bases. V lost 2 bases to trimming and J lost 3 bases, with 12 bases between them. This CDR3 region has 15 residues. Germline CDR1 is LGHNA and CDR2 is YSLEER. The DNA for the CDR3 is TGCGCCAGCAGCCAAACAGGGTTAAGGACAGATACGCAGTATTTT. This translates into CASSQTGLRTDTQYF.

This chain connects TRBV11-2 to TRBJ2-3, with D possibly matching TRBD2 (6 bases). This CDR3 is 16 amino acids long. Germline V CDR1 and CDR2: SGHAT, FQNNGV. Between the trimmed V and J ends, which lost 3 bases and 0 bases, there was a span of 13 bases. CDR3 loop: CASSFLGGASTDTQYF. The CDR3 DNA sequence: TGTGCCAGCAGCTTTCTGGGCGGGGCAAGCACAGATACGCAGTATTTT.

The rearrangement links TRBV12-3 or TRBV12-4 to TRBJ2-3; 8 bases are a match to TRBD2. This CDR3 has 15 amino acids. V trimming: 5 bases; J trimming: 4 bases; junction bases outside the gene matches: 8. CDR3 protein: CASSPEGLAADTQYF. DNA of the CDR3: TGTGCCAGCAGTCCCGAAGGACTAGCAGCAGATACGCAGTATTTT.

The J gene is TRBJ2-1, the V gene TRBV2; the D gene could be TRBD1 or TRBD2 (5 bases each). The CDR3 covers 14 residues. Trimming took 4 bases from V and 2 from J, leaving 9 bases between them. Germline lookup yields CDR1 SNHLY and CDR2 FYNNEI. CDR3 DNA sequence: TGTGCCAGCAGTGGGGGACGGGCCTACAATGAGCAGTTCTTC. The encoded protein is CASSGGRAYNEQFF.

The V and J genes are TRBV12-3 or TRBV12-4 and TRBJ2-3; D is uncertain. CDR3 length: 14 amino acids. V was pared by 4 bases and J by 3 bases, with 11 bases between. CDR3 sequence: CASSYILKTDTQYF. Here the CDR3 DNA reads TGTGCCAGCAGTTACATCCTGAAGACAGATACGCAGTATTTT.

V and J are TRBV6-4 and TRBJ1-1; 8 nucleotides align to TRBD1. V trimming: 6 bases; J trimming: 1 base; junction bases outside the gene matches: 4. This CDR3 region has 14 residues. The V gene's germline CDR1 is MRHNA and CDR2 SNTAGT. The CDR3 DNA sequence: TGTGCCAGCAGATGGACAGGGACGAACACTGAAGCTTTCTTT. It translates to CASRWTGTNTEAFF.

V gene TRBV10-2 combines with J gene TRBJ2-7; D is undetermined. V was trimmed by 8 bases and J by 5 bases, leaving 13 bases between them. Germline V lookup: CDR1 WSHSY, CDR2 SAAADI. The CDR3 sequence is 12 residues long. The CDR3 is CASQDGSDEQYF. In DNA, the CDR3 is TGCGCCAGCCAGGACGGATCCGACGAGCAGTACTTC.

This clonotype was detected only a few times. The chain combines TRBV4-2 with TRBJ2-2, with D perhaps matching TRBD2 (5 bases). Trimming shortened V by 6 bases and J by 4 bases, and 12 bases separated the two germline ends. The CDR3 has 14 amino acids. Germline CDR1 reads LGHNA; CDR2 reads YNFKEQ. CDR3 nucleotide sequence: TGTGCCAGCAGGCAGTTACGGGGCACCGGGGAGCTGTTTTTT. Residues: CASRQLRGTGELFF.

CDR3 amino acids: CASSLGGVDTQYF. The CDR3 bases are TGTGCCAGCAGCTTGGGCGGAGTAGATACGCAGTATTTT. The chain carries TRBV5-5 and TRBJ2-3; D is ambiguous. The length of the CDR3 is 13 residues. Germline V CDR1 and CDR2: SGHKS, YYEKEE (reference sequence). Trimming pared 0 bases from V and 5 bases from J, leaving 7 bases between.

This clonotype showed up many times. The chain couples TRBV18 to TRBJ1-2; TRBD1 aligns across 11 bases. V dropped 6 bases and J dropped 3; count of bases not matched to a gene: 6. CDR3 length: 15 amino acids. The germline V gene encodes CDR1 KGHSH and CDR2 LQKENI. The CDR3 bases are TGTGCCAGCTCCCAAGGACAGGGGGCGTACTATGGCTACACCTTC. Amino acids: CASSQGQGAYYGYTF. Supplemented by reference TRBV18 and TRBJ1-2, the full variable domain reads NAGVMQNPRHLVRRRGQEARLRCSPMKGHSHVYWYRQLPEEGLKFMVYLQKENIIDESGMPKERFSAEFPKEGPSILRIQQVVRGDSAAYFCASSQGQGAYYGYTFGSGTRLTVV.

At least ten counts were recorded for this clonotype. This sequence joins TRBV30 and TRBJ2-7; TRBD2 matches 7 bases. The CDR3 totals 15 residues. Trimming cost V 2 bases and J 3 bases; bases outside gene matches: 10. Germline CDR1 and CDR2: GTSNPN and SVGIG (reference sequence). CDR3 protein: CAWSSGSGTYYEQYF. CDR3 sequence (DNA): TGTGCCTGGAGTAGTGGCAGCGGGACCTACTACGAGCAGTACTTC.

This chain joins TRBV19 and TRBJ2-2; 9 bases align to TRBD1. The CDR3 covers 17 residues. Germline-derived CDR1 and CDR2 are LNHDA and SQIVND (reference sequence). J gave up 7 bases and V 0 bases, and 9 bases lay outside the gene matches. The CDR3 spells CASSIDPRDRENGELFF. Here the CDR3 DNA reads TGTGCCAGTAGTATAGACCCCCGGGACAGGGAAAACGGGGAGCTGTTTTTT.

This clonotype was observed a few times. The chain joins TRBV6-6 to TRBJ1-5, with D perhaps TRBD1 (5 bases). The CDR3 is made up of 12 amino acids. Germline values: CDR1 MNHNY, CDR2 SVGAGI (reference sequence). Between the trimmed V and J ends, which lost 6 bases and 7 bases, there was a span of 10 bases. DNA for the CDR3: TGTGCCAGCAGCTACGGGGACCAGCCCCAGCATTTT. Translating gives CASSYGDQPQHF.

This clonotype was found many times. V and J are TRBV7-2 and TRBJ1-1, with D tentatively TRBD1 (5 bases). The CDR3 runs 14 residues. Germline-derived CDR1 and CDR2 are SGHTA and FQGNSA. V lost 2 bases and J lost 3, with 10 bases in between. The CDR3 region is CASSLQGMDTEAFF. The CDR3 nucleotides are TGTGCCAGCAGCTTACAGGGCATGGACACTGAAGCTTTCTTT.

V and J are TRBV10-3 and TRBJ1-5; D is unclear. Trimming shortened V by 7 bases and J by 1 base, and 8 bases separated the two germline ends. The CDR3 has 13 residues. Germline V CDR1 and CDR2: ENHRY, SYGVKD. CDR3 nucleotides: TGTGCCATCATGGGTGACAGCAATCAGCCCCAGCATTTT. It translates to CAIMGDSNQPQHF.

The chain joins TRBV5-1 to TRBJ2-2; perhaps TRBD1 as D (5 bases). The length of the CDR3 is 14 residues. Germline lookup yields CDR1 SGHRS and CDR2 YFSETQ. V shed 4 bases and J shed 8 bases, with 15 bases lying between them. The DNA for the CDR3 is TGCGCCAGCAGCCCCGGACAAAAAGGAGGGGAGCTGTTTTTT. Protein product: CASSPGQKGGELFF.

There are a few counts of this clonotype. The chain links TRBV7-3 to TRBJ2-5; 7 nucleotides align to TRBD1. CDR1 and CDR2 from the germline V gene are SGHTA and FQGTGA. There are 15 residues in the CDR3. The trim removed 4 bases at V and 4 bases at J, leaving 9 bases unmatched. CDR3 DNA: TGTGCCAGCAGCTCCTCGACAGGGACGGGAGAGACCCAGTACTTC. This encodes CASSSSTGTGETQYF.